Listed here are 28 T cell receptor beta chains from one sample, sequenced in a study of CD8 T cells in Susac syndrome. Reverse transcription used 0.5 to 1 ug RNA and random hexamers. TCRdb independently ran MiXCR on the immunoSEQ multiplex PCR reads; one entry per CDR3 protein. The sample yields tens of thousands of distinct CDR3 sequences, about 96% seen once. What was sequenced was CD8+ T cells from PBMCs. Every receptor here comes from a human donor with Susac syndrome.

The chain uses TRBV20-1 and TRBJ2-2, with a possible D match to TRBD1 (6 bases). The V gene's germline CDR1 is DFQATT and CDR2 SNEGSKA (reference sequence). This CDR3 has 14 amino acids. V was shortened by 6 bases and J by 0 bases, with 11 bases between the two germline ends. The CDR3 is CSAQGRSNTGELFF. The DNA for the CDR3 is TGCAGTGCCCAGGGGCGATCGAACACCGGGGAGCTGTTTTTT.

This clonotype was recorded a few times. The chain combines TRBV6-5 with TRBJ2-1; the D is unclear. Germline V gene data show CDR1 as MNHEY and CDR2 as SVGAGI. Trimming pared 2 bases from V and 9 bases from J, leaving 5 bases between. The CDR3 covers 11 residues. The CDR3 DNA follows: TGTGCCAGCAGTTACGCGGCTGAGCAGTTCTTC. Translating gives CASSYAAEQFF.

This rearrangement joins TRBV2 to TRBJ2-1; TRBD1 matches 7 bases. The CDR3 spans 12 residues. The trim removed 8 bases at V and 2 bases at J, leaving 0 bases unmatched. CDR1 SNHLY and CDR2 FYNNEI come from the germline V gene. The CDR3 DNA sequence: TGTGCCAGCGGGACAGCCTACAATGAGCAGTTCTTC. Translation: CASGTAYNEQFF.

This sequence joins TRBV27 and TRBJ2-1; 10 bases fit TRBD2. From germline, CDR1 is MNHEY and CDR2 SMNVEV (reference sequence). This CDR3 has 12 residues. The ends lost 6 bases at V and 11 bases at J; junction bases unmatched: 4. This CDR3 reads CASRAGGLQQFF. As DNA, the CDR3 is TGTGCCAGCAGAGCGGGAGGGTTGCAGCAGTTCTTC.

This clonotype was observed a few times. As DNA, the CDR3 is TGCAGCGTTGACTGGGGGGCTTACGAGCAGTACGTC. Protein product: CSVDWGAYEQYV. The V and J genes are TRBV29-1 and TRBJ2-7; D may correspond to TRBD1 or TRBD2 (6 bases each). This CDR3 contains 12 residues. The V and J ends lost 3 bases and 4 bases respectively, with 10 bases between them. From germline, CDR1 is SQVTM and CDR2 ANQGSEA.

The rearrangement links TRBV29-1 to TRBJ2-1; the D gene is possibly TRBD2 (7 bases). The CDR3 is 16 residues long. Germline CDR1 SQVTM, CDR2 ANQGSEA. Trimming stripped 3 bases from V and 6 bases from J, with 21 bases between. The CDR3 spells CSVDQAGRRGGNEQFF. The CDR3 nucleotides read TGCAGCGTTGACCAAGCGGGAAGGAGGGGGGGCAATGAGCAGTTCTTC.

The V gene is TRBV29-1, the J gene TRBJ2-4; D unclear. Germline values: CDR1 SQVTM, CDR2 ANQGSEA. The CDR3 contains 17 residues. V lost 2 bases and J lost 1, with 18 bases in between. CDR3: CSVEIVRSSGAKNIQYF. The DNA of the CDR3 is TGCAGCGTTGAAATTGTCAGGAGTTCTGGGGCCAAAAACATTCAGTACTTC.

This chain connects TRBV20-1 to TRBJ2-1; 14 bases agree with TRBD2. The CDR3 extends over 21 amino acids. V trimming: 0 bases; J trimming: 0 bases; junction bases outside the gene matches: 13. Germline V gene lookup returns CDR1 DFQATT and CDR2 SNEGSKA (reference sequence). CDR3 sequence (DNA): TGCAGTGCTAGAGATGGGGGCGCAGGACTAGCGGGAGGCCTCTCCTACAATGAGCAGTTCTTC. This codes for CSARDGGAGLAGGLSYNEQFF.

The chain employs TRBV9 and TRBJ2-7, with TRBD1 matching over 10 bases. CDR1 and CDR2 from the germline V gene are SGDLS and YYNGEE. The CDR3 is made up of 14 amino acids. V lost 4 bases and J lost 4; bases outside the gene matches: 5. The CDR3 sequence is CASSPGQGWYEQYF. In DNA form, the CDR3 reads TGTGCCAGCAGCCCGGGACAGGGGTGGTACGAGCAGTACTTC.

This clonotype was recorded only once. V gene TRBV6-2 or TRBV6-3 combines with J gene TRBJ2-7, with D possibly called TRBD1 or TRBD2 (5 bases each). The CDR3 contains 13 residues. V shed 4 bases and J shed 0 bases, with 7 bases lying between them. The V gene's germline CDR1 is MNHEY and CDR2 SVGEGT. In DNA form, the CDR3 reads TGTGCCAGCAGTTCCGGGGCCTCCTACGAGCAGTACGTC. Translated: CASSSGASYEQYV.

V is TRBV7-9 and J is TRBJ2-7; no reliable D call. The germline CDR1 and CDR2 sequences are SEHNR and FQNEAQ (reference sequence). The V and J ends lost 5 bases and 7 bases respectively, with 12 bases between them. This CDR3 region has 12 residues. The CDR3 DNA follows: TGTGCCAGCAGCATTCCTCCTGGAGAGCAGTACTTC. It translates to CASSIPPGEQYF.

The V gene is TRBV5-6, the J gene TRBJ2-5; D call uncertain. V shed 6 bases and J shed 1 base, with 10 bases lying between them. The CDR3 sequence is 13 residues long. CDR1 is SGHDT and CDR2 is YYEEEE in the germline V gene. This CDR3 is CASTQTFQETQYF. The CDR3, as DNA: TGTGCCAGCACCCAGACCTTCCAAGAGACCCAGTACTTC.

This chain links TRBV5-4 with TRBJ2-1; TRBD2 might be the D (5 bases). There are 13 residues in the CDR3. The germline V gene encodes CDR1 SGHNT and CDR2 YYREEE (reference sequence). V dropped 4 bases and J dropped 3 bases, with 8 bases sitting between them. This CDR3 reads CASSPGNYNEQFF. The CDR3 DNA is TGTGCCAGCAGCCCGGGAAACTACAATGAGCAGTTCTTC.

The rearrangement uses TRBV7-2 and TRBJ2-1; 8 nucleotides line up with TRBD2. Germline V gene sequence: CDR1 SGHTA, CDR2 FQGNSA. The CDR3 runs to 14 residues. J gave up 3 bases and V 7 bases, and 5 bases lay outside the gene matches. The CDR3 sequence: CASTVLADYNEQFF. The CDR3 DNA reads TGTGCCAGCACCGTACTAGCGGACTACAATGAGCAGTTCTTC.

The rearrangement uses TRBV29-1 and TRBJ2-5, with D possibly called TRBD1 or TRBD2 (5 bases each). Trimming left V 0 bases short and J 1 base short, with 6 bases between. The V gene's germline CDR1 is SQVTM and CDR2 ANQGSEA. The CDR3 totals 13 residues. The CDR3 DNA reads TGCAGCGTTGAAGACGGGGCCCAAGAGACCCAGTACTTC. This codes for CSVEDGAQETQYF.

The J gene is TRBJ1-2, the V gene TRBV12-3 or TRBV12-4; no definite D call. With 3 bases removed from V and 8 bases from J, the gap between germline ends came to 13 bases. This CDR3 region has 13 residues. The CDR3 loop reads CASSLIEERGYTF. The CDR3 DNA reads as TGTGCCAGCAGTTTGATAGAGGAGCGGGGCTACACCTTC.

J is TRBJ2-1 and V is TRBV5-1, with a possible D match to TRBD2 (6 bases). Germline CDR1 reads SGHRS; CDR2 reads YFSETQ. Trimming removed 1 base at V and 4 bases at J, with 12 bases between. The CDR3 consists of 15 residues. DNA for the CDR3: TGCGCCAGCAGCTTGACGGCGGGGAAGTACAATGAGCAGTTCTTC. Translated, it gives CASSLTAGKYNEQFF.

V is TRBV27 and J is TRBJ2-5, with a tentative D call TRBD1 (5 bases). Trimming removed 3 bases at V and 7 bases at J, with 15 bases between. Germline V gives CDR1 MNHEY, CDR2 SMNVEV (reference sequence). The CDR3 runs 14 residues. CDR3 amino acids: CASSFGQGVGTQYF. CDR3 DNA: TGTGCCAGCAGTTTTGGGCAGGGTGTAGGGACCCAGTACTTC.

J is TRBJ1-2 and V is TRBV28, with D perhaps TRBD1 (6 bases). Germline V gene data show CDR1 as MDHEN and CDR2 as SYDVKM. V was cut by 4 bases and J by 4 bases, with 10 bases left in between. This CDR3 is built from 13 residues. Here the CDR3 DNA reads TGTGCCAGCAGTTCCTCCAGGGGCTATGGCTACACCTTC. Translating gives CASSSSRGYGYTF.

The chain employs TRBV27 and TRBJ1-1; TRBD1 might be the D (6 bases). The CDR3 has 14 residues. Germline values: CDR1 MNHEY, CDR2 SMNVEV (reference sequence). V gave up 1 base and J gave up 4 bases, with 10 bases separating them. In nucleotides, the CDR3 is TGTGCCAGCAGTTTATATGGGGGCGGCACTGAAGCTTTCTTT. It translates to CASSLYGGGTEAFF.

V is TRBV12-3 or TRBV12-4 and J is TRBJ2-5, with no clear D. The CDR3 spans 15 residues. V was shortened by 5 bases and J by 6 bases, with 19 bases between the two germline ends. The CDR3 reads CASSPRDGREKTQYF. As DNA, the CDR3 is TGTGCCAGCAGTCCCCGAGACGGACGAGAAAAGACCCAGTACTTC.

The V call is TRBV11-1, the J call TRBJ2-7; D is perhaps TRBD1 (6 bases). From germline, CDR1 is SGHAT and CDR2 FQDESV (reference sequence). This CDR3 spans 12 amino acids. The V end was cut by 4 bases, the J end by 6 bases, with 10 bases between. CDR3 nucleotides: TGTGCCAGCAGCTCTACAGGGCTCGAGCAGTACGTC. This codes for CASSSTGLEQYV.

V and J are TRBV20-1 and TRBJ2-7; 9 bases line up with TRBD1. CDR3 size: 14 residues. V trimming: 5 bases; J trimming: 2 bases; junction bases outside the gene matches: 7. Per germline, CDR1 DFQATT and CDR2 SNEGSKA (reference sequence). The CDR3 DNA reads TGCAGTGCTCAATTGGACAGGGGACCCTACGAGCAGTACTTC. Amino acids: CSAQLDRGPYEQYF.

The chain joins TRBV3-1 to TRBJ2-6, with D unclear. V lost 4 bases to trimming and J lost 5 bases, with 12 bases between them. The CDR3 runs to 15 residues. The germline V gene has CDR1 LGHDT and CDR2 YNNKEL (reference sequence). CDR3 DNA: TGTGCCAGCAGCCTGCGTCCCGACTGGGCCAACGTCCTGACTTTC. Translating gives CASSLRPDWANVLTF.

The chain carries TRBV15 and TRBJ1-2; D possibly corresponds to TRBD1 (5 bases). The CDR3 length is 14 residues. Trimming pared 0 bases from V and 1 base from J, leaving 6 bases between. Germline CDR1 LNHNV, CDR2 YYDKDF (reference sequence). CDR3 in DNA: TGTGCCACCAGCAGAGAGGGGCTTAACTATGGCTACACCTTC. This translates into CATSREGLNYGYTF.

The V gene is TRBV7-2, the J gene TRBJ2-7, with a tentative D call TRBD2 (5 bases). The V gene's germline CDR1 is SGHTA and CDR2 FQGNSA. The CDR3 extends over 15 amino acids. Trimming took 5 bases from V and 4 from J, leaving 18 bases between them. This CDR3 is CASSRVLVGVYEQYF. In DNA form, the CDR3 reads TGTGCCAGCAGCCGCGTTTTGGTGGGAGTTTACGAGCAGTACTTC.

The gene calls are TRBV27 and TRBJ2-2; D possibly uses TRBD1 or TRBD2 (5 bases each). V lost 8 bases, J lost 7 bases, and 14 bases lay in between. CDR1 and CDR2 from the germline V gene are MNHEY and SMNVEV (reference sequence). The CDR3 has 13 residues. The CDR3 coding sequence is TGTGCCAGCCGAGGACAAGCGGACGGGGAGCTGTTTTTT. Translated: CASRGQADGELFF.

The rearrangement joins TRBV2 to TRBJ2-7, with a tentative D call TRBD2 (6 bases). V dropped 8 bases and J dropped 2 bases, with 10 bases sitting between them. The germline CDR1 and CDR2 sequences are SNHLY and FYNNEI. The CDR3 is 12 amino acids. The CDR3 sequence: CASESGAYEQYF. In DNA, the CDR3 is TGTGCCAGCGAGTCGGGGGCCTACGAGCAGTACTTC.